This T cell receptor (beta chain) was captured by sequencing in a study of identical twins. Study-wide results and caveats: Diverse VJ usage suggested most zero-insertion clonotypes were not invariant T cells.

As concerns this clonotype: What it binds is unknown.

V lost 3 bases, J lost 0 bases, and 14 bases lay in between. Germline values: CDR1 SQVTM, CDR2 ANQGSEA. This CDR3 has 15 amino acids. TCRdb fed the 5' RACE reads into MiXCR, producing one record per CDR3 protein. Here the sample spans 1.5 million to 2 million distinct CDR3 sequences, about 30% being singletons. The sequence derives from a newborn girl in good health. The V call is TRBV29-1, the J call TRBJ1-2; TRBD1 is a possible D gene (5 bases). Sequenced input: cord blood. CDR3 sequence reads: CSVERSGGANYGYTF. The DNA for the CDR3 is TGCAGCGTTGAGCGGTCAGGAGGGGCTAACTATGGCTACACCTTC.